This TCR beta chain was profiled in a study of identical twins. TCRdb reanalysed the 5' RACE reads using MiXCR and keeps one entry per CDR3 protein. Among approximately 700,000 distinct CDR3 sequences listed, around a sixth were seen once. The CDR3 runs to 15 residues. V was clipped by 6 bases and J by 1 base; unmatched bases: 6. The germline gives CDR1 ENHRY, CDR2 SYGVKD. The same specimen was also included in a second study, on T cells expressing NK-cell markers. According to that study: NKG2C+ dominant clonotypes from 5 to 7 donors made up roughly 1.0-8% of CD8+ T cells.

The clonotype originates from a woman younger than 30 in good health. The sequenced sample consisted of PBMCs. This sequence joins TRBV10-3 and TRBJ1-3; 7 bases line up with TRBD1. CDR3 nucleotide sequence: TGTGCCATCAGCCAACAGGGGAGGTCTGGAAACACCATATATTTT. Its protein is CAISQQGRSGNTIYF.